One and the same sample provided the 26 T cell receptor beta chains below, sequenced in a study of T cells in Graves' hyperthyroidism and ophthalmopathy. What was amplified from RNA transcripts were TCR beta CDR3 regions. The HTBI set primed first-round TCR CDR3 RT-PCR. TCRdb recomputed calls from the multiplex PCR reads with MiXCR, one row per CDR3 protein. The table lists 300,000 to 450,000 distinct CDR3 sequences, 20% to 25% of them singletons. Sequencing input: blood. These TCRs come from a man over 45 with Graves' hyperthyroidism.

The chain employs TRBV20-1 and TRBJ2-5; 11 bases match TRBD2. CDR1 DFQATT and CDR2 SNEGSKA come from the germline V gene (reference sequence). Trimming cost V 0 bases and J 5 bases; bases outside gene matches: 8. This CDR3 is built from 16 residues. CDR3 nucleotides: TGCAGTGCTAGAGATTACACTAGCGGGAGTGCTGAGACCCAGTACTTC. It codes for CSARDYTSGSAETQYF.

This clonotype was found many times. The gene calls are TRBV11-2 and TRBJ2-7, with D unresolved. CDR1 is SGHAT, CDR2 FQNNGV, per germline. The CDR3 has 16 residues. V lost 6 bases and J lost 4, with 22 bases in between. The DNA for the CDR3 is TGTGCCAGCAGTACGTTACCCGGCCGAGGAGAGTACGAGCAGTACTTC. Translation gives CASSTLPGRGEYEQYF.

This clonotype occurred a few times. The V gene is TRBV20-1, the J gene TRBJ2-1; 9 bases agree with TRBD2. Germline V CDR1 and CDR2: DFQATT, SNEGSKA (reference sequence). This CDR3 spans 16 amino acids. V shed 2 bases and J 0 bases; nucleotides not matched to a gene: 5. In DNA, the CDR3 is TGCAGTGCTAGATCCCAGACTAGCGGCTCCTACAATGAGCAGTTCTTC. Protein: CSARSQTSGSYNEQFF.

This clonotype was picked up a small number of times. The J gene is TRBJ2-2, the V gene TRBV27; TRBD2 matches 13 bases. The CDR3 consists of 17 residues. Trimming took 4 bases from V and 7 from J; bases not matched to a gene: 9. The V gene's germline CDR1 is MNHEY and CDR2 SMNVEV (reference sequence). CDR3 DNA: TGTGCCAGCAGTTCAATTCGGGGACTAGCGGGACACGGGGAGCTGTTTTTT. Encoded protein: CASSSIRGLAGHGELFF.

This clonotype occurred a few times. J is TRBJ1-4 and V is TRBV6-1, with TRBD1 matching over 10 bases. With V trimmed by 7 bases and J by 4 bases, 3 bases remained unmatched. Germline CDR1 MNHNS, CDR2 SASEGT. CDR3 length: 14 residues. The CDR3 sequence is CASIGTGDNEKLFF. CDR3 bases: TGTGCCAGCATCGGGACAGGGGATAATGAAAAACTGTTTTTT.

This clonotype was observed at least ten times. This sequence joins TRBV7-9 and TRBJ2-2, with D tentatively TRBD2 (5 bases). V was trimmed by 5 bases and J by 5 bases, leaving 9 bases between them. The CDR3 totals 13 residues. CDR1 and CDR2 from the germline V gene are SEHNR and FQNEAQ (reference sequence). The CDR3 spells CASSPGLTGELFF. The CDR3 nucleotides are TGTGCCAGCAGCCCCGGACTGACCGGGGAGCTGTTTTTT. The whole variable domain, remainder taken from reference TRBV7-9 and TRBJ2-2, is DTGVSQNPRHKITKRGQNVTFRCDPISEHNRLYWYRQTLGQGPEFLTYFQNEAQLEKSRLLSDRFSAERPKGSFSTLEIQRTEQGDSAMYLCASSPGLTGELFFGEGSRLTVL.

The gene calls are TRBV28 and TRBJ2-7, with D unresolved. V shed 6 bases and J shed 5 bases, with 11 bases lying between them. Germline CDR1 and CDR2: MDHEN and SYDVKM. The CDR3 is 12 amino acids. CDR3 nucleotides: TGTGCCAGCAGCCAGAGGAGTGACGAGCAGTACTTC. Protein sequence: CASSQRSDEQYF.

The chain uses TRBV12-3 or TRBV12-4 and TRBJ2-7, with D perhaps TRBD1 (5 bases). V was cut by 6 bases and J by 4 bases, with 13 bases left in between. The CDR3 sequence is 13 residues long. In nucleotides, the CDR3 is TGTGCCAGCAGCCCCCAGGGTCGGTACGAGCAGTACTTC. Its translation: CASSPQGRYEQYF.

This clonotype was detected a few times. V is TRBV27 and J is TRBJ2-2; 7 positions match TRBD1. After removal of 8 bases from V and 2 bases from J, the junction contained 8 bases not matched to a gene. CDR1 and CDR2 (germline): MNHEY, SMNVEV (reference sequence). The CDR3 contains 15 residues. The CDR3 sequence: CASRAQGSNTGELFF. The CDR3 DNA follows: TGTGCCAGCCGCGCACAGGGGTCAAACACCGGGGAGCTGTTTTTT.

About this clonotype itself: A read error may be the cause here, since a much bigger clone is one base away. J is TRBJ2-7 and V is TRBV27, with 12 nucleotides matching TRBD1. Per germline, CDR1 MNHEY and CDR2 SMNVEV (reference sequence). J gave up 6 bases and V 6 bases, and 9 bases lay outside the gene matches. The CDR3 is 15 amino acids. CDR3: CASSQLGQGACEQYF. The CDR3, as DNA: TGTGCCAGCAGCCAACTGGGACAGGGGGCCTGCGAGCAGTACTTC.

Details on this clonotype: Given a much more abundant clone one base away, this may be a read error. The chain has TRBV7-2 and TRBJ2-7; D is perhaps TRBD1 (5 bases). Germline V lookup: CDR1 SGHTA, CDR2 FQGNSA. This CDR3 spans 14 amino acids. As DNA, the CDR3 is TGTGCCGGCAGCTTATCAGGGAATGGCTACGAGCAGTACTTC. The encoded protein is CAGSLSGNGYEQYF. The full variable domain, completed using reference TRBV7-2 and TRBJ2-7, is GAGVSQSPSNKVTEKGKDVELRCDPISGHTALYWYRQSLGQGLEFLIYFQGNSAPDKSGLPSDRFSAERTGGSVSTLTIQRTQQEDSAVYLCAGSLSGNGYEQYFGPGTRLTVT.

This clonotype was picked up a small number of times. The V and J genes are TRBV12-5 and TRBJ2-5, with D perhaps matching TRBD1 (5 bases). V was shortened by 5 bases and J by 7 bases, with 17 bases between the two germline ends. The germline gives CDR1 LGHNT, CDR2 FRNRAP. This CDR3 is 14 amino acids long. Here the CDR3 reads CASGPGSAGATQYF. The CDR3 coding sequence is TGTGCTAGTGGTCCTGGGTCCGCTGGGGCGACCCAGTACTTC.

The V gene is TRBV6-5, the J gene TRBJ1-5; possibly TRBD1 for D (5 bases). The CDR3 consists of 13 residues. Germline loops: CDR1 MNHEY, CDR2 SVGAGI. V shed 4 bases and J shed 3 bases, with 7 bases lying between them. Here the CDR3 reads CASSWDFNQPQHF. In DNA, the CDR3 is TGTGCCAGCAGTTGGGACTTCAATCAGCCCCAGCATTTT.

This clonotype showed up just once. This sequence may be a read error, since a much larger clone differs from it by one base. The chain links TRBV28 to TRBJ2-2; 14 bases match TRBD2. Germline V gene lookup returns CDR1 MDHEN and CDR2 SYDVKM. The CDR3 has 17 residues. The CDR3 loop reads CASSSRLAGGNTGEMFF. The DNA of the CDR3 is TGTGCCAGCAGTTCCAGACTAGCGGGAGGGAACACCGGGGAGATGTTTTTT.

This clonotype has just a few counts. V is TRBV20-1 and J is TRBJ2-3; D is unclear. In germline, CDR1 is DFQATT, CDR2 SNEGSKA (reference sequence). Trimming pared 5 bases from V and 6 bases from J, leaving 15 bases between. This CDR3 region has 13 residues. CDR3 sequence reads: CSAPLGSDDTQYF. Written as DNA, the CDR3 is TGCAGTGCTCCCCTTGGCAGCGACGATACGCAGTATTTT.

V is TRBV20-1 and J is TRBJ2-3, with 9 bases identical to TRBD1. Germline V gene sequence: CDR1 DFQATT, CDR2 SNEGSKA (reference sequence). The V gene end was trimmed by 6 bases and the J gene end by 4 bases; junction bases not matched to a gene: 8. This CDR3 is 14 amino acids long. Here the CDR3 DNA reads TGCAGTGCCAAGGACAGGGGATTCGCAGATACGCAGTATTTT. Its protein product is CSAKDRGFADTQYF.

This clonotype was picked up many times. J is TRBJ1-5 and V is TRBV18, with 7 bases lining up with TRBD1. CDR3 size: 15 residues. Germline V lookup: CDR1 KGHSH, CDR2 LQKENI. Trimming took 3 bases from V and 6 from J; bases not matched to a gene: 8. DNA for the CDR3: TGTGCCAGCTCACCGGAGAAACAGGGGAGTCAGCCCCAGCATTTT. It is translated as CASSPEKQGSQPQHF.

This clonotype was recorded many times. The chain employs TRBV24-1 and TRBJ2-3; TRBD2 matches at 13 bases. With V trimmed by 0 bases and J by 5 bases, 4 bases remained unmatched. In germline, CDR1 is KGHDR, CDR2 SFDVKD. CDR3 length: 17 residues. The chain's CDR3 is CATSDLPTSGRGDTQYF. The CDR3, as DNA: TGTGCCACCAGTGATTTGCCCACTAGCGGGAGGGGAGATACGCAGTATTTT.

V gene TRBV20-1 combines with J gene TRBJ1-5; 7 nucleotides match TRBD1. The V segment lost 3 bases and the J segment 14 bases; nucleotides outside the gene matches: 10. Per the germline V gene, CDR1 is DFQATT and CDR2 is SNEGSKA (reference sequence). The CDR3 is 12 residues long. CDR3 sequence reads: CSASVSSGQEHF. The CDR3 DNA is TGCAGTGCTAGCGTTTCTTCTGGACAGGAGCATTTT.

The J gene is TRBJ1-1, the V gene TRBV28; D is undetermined. This CDR3 contains 16 residues. Germline loops: CDR1 MDHEN, CDR2 SYDVKM. With 6 bases removed from V and 2 bases from J, the gap between germline ends came to 19 bases. This CDR3 is CASSPKERVLNTEAFF. Written as DNA, the CDR3 is TGTGCCAGCAGCCCTAAGGAGAGGGTCCTTAACACTGAAGCTTTCTTT.

This clonotype was observed a few times. The chain has TRBV3-1 and TRBJ1-1; D is possibly TRBD1 (5 bases). The CDR3 consists of 12 residues. V lost 1 base and J 8 bases, leaving 8 bases between the germline ends. The V gene's germline CDR1 is LGHDT and CDR2 YNNKEL (reference sequence). In nucleotides, the CDR3 is TGTGCCAGCAGCCAAGCGGGACTCGAAGCTTTCTTT. Its protein product is CASSQAGLEAFF.

V gene TRBV19 combines with J gene TRBJ2-5; 9 bases are a match to TRBD2. The germline CDR1 and CDR2 sequences are LNHDA and SQIVND (reference sequence). Trimming took 3 bases from V and 1 from J; bases not matched to a gene: 3. The CDR3 is 15 amino acids. The CDR3 coding sequence is TGTGCCAGTAGTATGAGCGGGGGGAGCCAAGAGACCCAGTACTTC. Translated: CASSMSGGSQETQYF.

The V call is TRBV5-4, the J call TRBJ2-7, with a weak D call TRBD2 (5 bases). Germline V lookup: CDR1 SGHNT, CDR2 YYREEE (reference sequence). V was cut by 0 bases and J by 6 bases, with 13 bases left in between. The CDR3 has 14 residues. CDR3 nucleotide sequence: TGTGCCAGCAGCTTGGGAGGCCCCGCGGGCGAGCAGTACTTC. Translated: CASSLGGPAGEQYF.

This chain links TRBV27 with TRBJ1-6, with no clear D. V was pared by 7 bases and J by 9 bases, with 10 bases between. The CDR3 consists of 12 residues. Germline CDR1 is MNHEY and CDR2 is SMNVEV (reference sequence). CDR3 region: CASTTSGSPLHF. The CDR3 DNA reads as TGTGCCAGCACCACCTCGGGTTCACCCCTCCACTTT.

This clonotype was detected ten times or more. CDR3 protein: CASSADSNTEAFF. Written as DNA, the CDR3 is TGTGCCAGCAGTGCAGACTCGAACACTGAAGCTTTCTTT. This chain connects TRBV2 to TRBJ1-1; no firm D call. The germline V gene has CDR1 SNHLY and CDR2 FYNNEI. The CDR3 totals 13 residues. The ends were cut back, 4 bases at V and 1 base at J, with 7 bases in the middle.

This clonotype was found a few times. The genes are TRBV30 and TRBJ1-4; the match to TRBD1 covers 8 bases. Trimming took 5 bases from V and 5 from J; bases not matched to a gene: 7. CDR1 and CDR2 from the germline V gene are GTSNPN and SVGIG (reference sequence). The CDR3 extends over 14 amino acids. DNA for the CDR3: TGTGCCTGGTCCTCAGGGGGCGGGAATGAAAAACTGTTTTTT. It is translated as CAWSSGGGNEKLFF.